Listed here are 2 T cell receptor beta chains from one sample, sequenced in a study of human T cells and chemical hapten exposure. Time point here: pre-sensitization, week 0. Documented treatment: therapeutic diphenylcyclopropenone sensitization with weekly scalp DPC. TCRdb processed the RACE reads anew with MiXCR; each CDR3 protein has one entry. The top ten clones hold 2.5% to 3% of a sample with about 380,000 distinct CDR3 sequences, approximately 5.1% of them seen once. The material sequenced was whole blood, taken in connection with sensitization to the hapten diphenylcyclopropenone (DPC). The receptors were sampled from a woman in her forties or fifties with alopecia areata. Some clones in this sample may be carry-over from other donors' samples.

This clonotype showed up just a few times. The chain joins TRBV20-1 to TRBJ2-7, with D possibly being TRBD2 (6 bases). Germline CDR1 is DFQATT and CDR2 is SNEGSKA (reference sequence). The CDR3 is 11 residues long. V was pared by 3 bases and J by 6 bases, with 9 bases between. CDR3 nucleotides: TGCAGTGCTAGGGAGGGATCCGAGCAGTACTTC. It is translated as CSAREGSEQYF.

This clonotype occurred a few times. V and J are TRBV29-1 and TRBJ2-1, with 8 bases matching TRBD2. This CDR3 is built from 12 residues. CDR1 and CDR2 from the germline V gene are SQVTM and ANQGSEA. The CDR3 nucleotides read TGCAGTCCCTTAGCGGGGACTGGTGAGCAGTTCTTC. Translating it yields CSPLAGTGEQFF.